The 18 T cell receptor beta chains below all came from one sample that was sequenced in a study of beta chain features in type 1 diabetes. Every bit of the isolated RNA underwent reverse transcription, so sequencing read expressed TCRB transcripts. Profiled with immunoSEQ multiplex PCR; TCRdb holds only in-frame clones, not every one. The sample has approximately 470,000 clones; 30% are singletons. The sample taken for sequencing was naive CD4+ T cells from blood. The receptors stem from a man aged 18 to 30 in good health.

Points on this clone: The sample contains more than one DNA sequence encoding this CDR3. The chain combines TRBV29-1 with TRBJ2-1, with a weak D call TRBD2 (6 bases). The CDR3 totals 12 residues. The germline V and J ends were trimmed by 4 bases and 10 bases, with 14 bases remaining between them. Germline CDR1 is SQVTM and CDR2 is ANQGSEA. The CDR3 region is CSVGTGVGEQFF. The CDR3 nucleotides read TGCAGCGTTGGAACGGGAGTAGGGGAGCAGTTCTTC.

The chain combines TRBV7-9 with TRBJ2-7, with D possibly TRBD2 on 6 matching bases. The CDR3 has 14 residues. Trimming left V 4 bases short and J 1 base short, with 11 bases between. Germline V gives CDR1 SEHNR, CDR2 FQNEAQ (reference sequence). The CDR3 nucleotides read TGTGCCAGCAGCTGGGATAGCGGATCCTACGAGCAGTACTTC. This gives the protein CASSWDSGSYEQYF. The full variable domain, in which reference TRBV7-9 and TRBJ2-7 provide the parts outside the CDR3, is DTGVSQNPRHKITKRGQNVTFRCDPISEHNRLYWYRQTLGQGPEFLTYFQNEAQLEKSRLLSDRFSAERPKGSFSTLEIQRTEQGDSAMYLCASSWDSGSYEQYFGPGTRLTVT.

The chain employs TRBV6-5 and TRBJ2-3; D remains ambiguous. The CDR3 is 14 residues long. Germline CDR1 reads MNHEY; CDR2 reads SVGAGI. V was pared by 6 bases and J by 2 bases, with 12 bases between. The CDR3 DNA reads as TGTGCCAGCAGCAAAGCTTCCGTCACAGATACGCAGTATTTT. Protein product: CASSKASVTDTQYF.

The sample holds a few counts of this clone. V gene TRBV15 combines with J gene TRBJ2-3; D is unresolved. Germline CDR1 is LNHNV and CDR2 is YYDKDF (reference sequence). CDR3 size: 14 residues. V lost 3 bases and J lost 4, with 11 bases in between. CDR3 residues: CATSSHRRSDTQYF. The CDR3 region has the DNA TGTGCCACCAGCAGCCACCGTAGGTCAGATACGCAGTATTTT.

Turning to this clone: Other nucleotide sequences from this sample produce the same CDR3. This chain joins TRBV5-1 and TRBJ2-6, with a possible D match to TRBD2 (5 bases). Germline-derived CDR1 and CDR2 are SGHRS and YFSETQ. V dropped 0 bases and J dropped 2 bases, with 6 bases sitting between them. CDR3 size: 15 residues. The CDR3: CASSLEGAGANVLTF. The CDR3, as DNA: TGCGCCAGCAGCTTGGAGGGAGCTGGGGCCAACGTCCTGACTTTC.

This clone came up once. This chain joins TRBV30 and TRBJ2-2; possibly TRBD1 for D (6 bases). The V and J ends lost 0 bases and 6 bases respectively, with 14 bases between them. Per germline, CDR1 GTSNPN and CDR2 SVGIG (reference sequence). CDR3 length: 15 residues. CDR3 sequence reads: CAWSVLAGAAGELFF. CDR3 bases: TGTGCCTGGAGTGTACTTGCAGGGGCCGCCGGGGAGCTGTTTTTT. Combining the CDR3 with reference TRBV30 and TRBJ2-2 gives the whole variable domain SQTIHQWPATLVQPVGSPLSLECTVEGTSNPNLYWYRQAAGRGLQLLFYSVGIGQISSEVPQNLSASRPQDRQFILSSKKLLLSDSGFYLCAWSVLAGAAGELFFGEGSRLTVL.

The rearrangement links TRBV29-1 to TRBJ1-2; 9 bases align to TRBD1. V gave up 5 bases and J gave up 1 base; unmatched junction bases: 8. The germline gives CDR1 SQVTM, CDR2 ANQGSEA. The CDR3 consists of 15 residues. CDR3 protein: CSVTPTGGINYGYTF. CDR3 nucleotides: TGCAGCGTTACCCCGACAGGGGGAATTAACTATGGCTACACCTTC.

This clone was counted between two and nine times. V and J are TRBV29-1 and TRBJ2-1; D is undetermined. Trimming stripped 5 bases from V and 6 bases from J, with 14 bases between. The CDR3 has 13 amino acids. The germline CDR1 and CDR2 sequences are SQVTM and ANQGSEA. The CDR3 sequence is CSVRIGVSNEQFF. Here the CDR3 DNA reads TGCAGCGTTCGAATCGGAGTTAGCAATGAGCAGTTCTTC.

This clone was detected a few times. This rearrangement joins TRBV7-8 to TRBJ2-1; D unresolved. This CDR3 spans 16 amino acids. The ends were cut back, 1 base at V and 0 bases at J, with 10 bases in the middle. Germline V CDR1 and CDR2: SGHVS, FQNEAQ. The CDR3 loop reads CASSLVPESSYNEQFF. CDR3 DNA: TGTGCCAGCAGCTTAGTCCCGGAGAGCTCCTACAATGAGCAGTTCTTC.

A note on this clone: Other nucleotide sequences from this sample produce the same CDR3. The J gene is TRBJ2-5, the V gene TRBV29-1, with D possibly being TRBD1 (5 bases). Looked up from germline, CDR1 is SQVTM and CDR2 is ANQGSEA. This CDR3 comprises 12 residues. The V end lost 6 bases, the J end lost 7 bases, and 15 bases lay between the germline ends. CDR3 in amino acids: CSVQQAPATQYF. CDR3 DNA sequence: TGCAGCGTGCAACAGGCCCCGGCGACCCAGTACTTC.

This chain links TRBV30 with TRBJ1-1; D is uncertain. Trimming shortened V by 1 base and J by 3 bases, and 3 bases separated the two germline ends. Germline V lookup: CDR1 GTSNPN, CDR2 SVGIG (reference sequence). The CDR3 sequence is 11 residues long. The CDR3 sequence is CAWSADTEAFF. For the CDR3, the DNA is TGTGCCTGGAGTGCCGACACTGAAGCTTTCTTT.

This clone has more than one count but fewer than ten. The chain is built from TRBV6-9 and TRBJ2-2, with D uncertain. The CDR3 sequence is 13 residues long. The germline V gene encodes CDR1 MNHGY and CDR2 SVAAGI. Deletions cut 0 bases from V and 5 bases from J, with 4 bases between. In nucleotides, the CDR3 is TGTGCCAGCAGTTATTCCTTAACCGGGGAGCTGTTTTTT. Translated, it gives CASSYSLTGELFF.

This clone was seen a few times. The rearrangement joins TRBV7-6 to TRBJ2-5; D call uncertain. The V end was cut by 0 bases, the J end by 5 bases, with 13 bases between. This CDR3 contains 15 residues. The V gene's germline CDR1 is SGHVS and CDR2 FNYEAQ. CDR3 sequence: CASSLAQVFGETQYF. The CDR3 region has the DNA TGTGCCAGCAGCTTAGCCCAAGTATTTGGGGAGACCCAGTACTTC.

V gene TRBV7-8 combines with J gene TRBJ1-2, with a tentative D call TRBD1 (6 bases). This CDR3 contains 14 residues. The germline gives CDR1 SGHVS, CDR2 FQNEAQ. The V end was cut by 0 bases, the J end by 4 bases, with 9 bases between. The CDR3 is CASSLAQGSYGYTF. CDR3 DNA: TGTGCCAGCAGCTTAGCTCAGGGGAGCTATGGCTACACCTTC. The full variable domain, with the rest looked up from reference TRBV7-8 and TRBJ1-2, is GAGVSQSPRYKVAKRGQDVALRCDPISGHVSLFWYQQALGQGPEFLTYFQNEAQLDKSGLPSDRFFAERPEGSVSTLKIQRTQQEDSAVYLCASSLAQGSYGYTFGSGTRLTVV.

About this clone: Other DNA sequences from this sample encode an identical CDR3 as well. The gene calls are TRBV29-1 and TRBJ2-1; 8 bases are a match to TRBD1. Germline CDR1 SQVTM, CDR2 ANQGSEA. With 4 bases clipped from V and 1 base from J, the junction kept 3 bases outside the gene matches. This CDR3 spans 14 amino acids. The CDR3 nucleotides read TGCAGCGTTGTCCGGGACAGGTCCTACAATGAGCAGTTCTTC. Translation gives CSVVRDRSYNEQFF.

This clone was detected only a few times. This chain uses TRBV15 with TRBJ1-2, with 9 positions matching TRBD1. The CDR3 runs to 16 residues. V dropped 1 base and J dropped 3; count of bases not matched to a gene: 6. The germline V gene has CDR1 LNHNV and CDR2 YYDKDF (reference sequence). CDR3 protein: CATSRAGTGIDYGYTF. CDR3 coding DNA: TGTGCCACCAGCAGAGCCGGGACAGGGATAGACTATGGCTACACCTTC.

This clone was counted only a few times. The rearrangement uses TRBV9 and TRBJ1-1; 8 nucleotides align to TRBD1. Trimming removed 4 bases from V and 2 bases from J; junction bases left unmatched: 4. The CDR3 has 14 amino acids. Germline CDR1 and CDR2: SGDLS and YYNGEE. CDR3 in DNA: TGTGCCAGCAGCTCCGGGACAGGCAACACTGAAGCTTTCTTT. It specifies CASSSGTGNTEAFF.

This chain joins TRBV4-1 and TRBJ2-3; TRBD1 or TRBD2 may be the D gene (5 bases each). Germline assignment: CDR1 MGHRA and CDR2 YSYEKL. This CDR3 is 16 amino acids long. The V end was cut by 3 bases, the J end by 1 base, with 14 bases between. CDR3 sequence: CASSHLGVRGTDTQYF. DNA for the CDR3: TGCGCCAGCAGCCATCTGGGGGTGCGGGGCACAGATACGCAGTATTTT.